This T cell receptor beta chain appears in the sequencing data of a study of monozygotic twins with inflammatory bowel disease. Germline CDR1 is DFQATT and CDR2 is SNEGSKA (reference sequence). The CDR3 has 17 residues. TCRdb reprocessed the 5' RACE reads and reports one entry per CDR3 protein, with no DNA. This table lists 400,000 to 500,000 distinct CDR3 sequences. This chain connects TRBV20-1 to TRBJ2-1; TCRdb calls TRBD2, which cannot be checked without DNA. The sample comprised blood. The sequence was obtained from a human donor with ulcerative colitis or Crohn's disease, or a healthy co-twin of an affected twin (not recorded which). The CDR3 reads CSARDSSLAGGPNEQFF.